A single sample gave rise to the 25 T cell receptor beta chains below, sequenced in a study of T-cell memory formation after mild COVID-19. Each CDR3 protein gets one entry after TCRdb re-called the 5' RACE reads with MiXCR. The top ten clones hold around 12% of a sample with roughly 580,000 distinct CDR3 sequences, 15% to 20% of them seen once. The sample was PBMCs or a T cell subset sorted from them (not recorded which). The receptors originated from an adult woman who had mild COVID-19 (a few samples of this study predate the infection). Cell type and time point are not known.

This clonotype was observed at least ten times. The gene calls are TRBV25-1 and TRBJ2-7, with TRBD2 matching 7 bases. Germline V gene lookup returns CDR1 MGHDK and CDR2 SYGVNS. The length of the CDR3 is 14 residues. The ends lost 7 bases at V and 2 bases at J; junction bases unmatched: 8. CDR3 region: CASTPILAPYEQYF. CDR3 coding DNA: TGTGCCAGCACCCCTATACTAGCGCCCTACGAGCAGTACTTC.

V usage is TRBV4-1 and J usage is TRBJ2-2; TRBD2 is a possible D gene (6 bases). The CDR3 has 13 residues. Germline V gene data show CDR1 as MGHRA and CDR2 as YSYEKL. V lost 4 bases to trimming and J lost 5 bases, with 8 bases between them. The DNA for the CDR3 is TGCGCCAGCAGCCGGGAGGCGACCGGGGAGCTGTTTTTT. This codes for CASSREATGELFF.

The chain couples TRBV4-1 to TRBJ2-3; D is undetermined. CDR3 length: 15 amino acids. CDR1 MGHRA and CDR2 YSYEKL come from the germline V gene. Trimming shortened V by 3 bases and J by 2 bases, and 12 bases separated the two germline ends. In DNA form, the CDR3 reads TGCGCCAGCAGCCACTTAGGGCTGAACACAGATACGCAGTATTTT. This encodes CASSHLGLNTDTQYF.

The J gene is TRBJ1-1, the V gene TRBV7-9; 11 bases are shared with TRBD1. J lost 1 base, V lost 5 bases, and 15 bases had no gene match. Germline loops: CDR1 SEHNR, CDR2 FQNEAQ (reference sequence). This CDR3 is built from 19 residues. CDR3 nucleotides: TGTGCCAGCAGCCCTCGATCCCTGGGACAGGGGGGACCGAACACTGAAGCTTTCTTT. Translating gives CASSPRSLGQGGPNTEAFF.

This clonotype was counted a few times. This sequence joins TRBV6-5 and TRBJ2-5; no reliable D call. The CDR3 runs 13 residues. The germline V and J ends were trimmed by 5 bases and 1 base, with 8 bases remaining between them. Germline loops: CDR1 MNHEY, CDR2 SVGAGI. The CDR3 sequence is CASSAAVQETQYF. The DNA for the CDR3 is TGTGCCAGCAGTGCGGCAGTCCAAGAGACCCAGTACTTC.

The chain joins TRBV7-9 to TRBJ2-1, with 9 bases identical to TRBD2. There are 17 residues in the CDR3. J gave up 0 bases and V 5 bases, and 8 bases lay outside the gene matches. Looked up from germline, CDR1 is SEHNR and CDR2 is FQNEAQ (reference sequence). The CDR3 coding sequence is TGTGCCAGCAGCCCTAGAGTAGCGGGGGACTCCTACAATGAGCAGTTCTTC. The encoded protein is CASSPRVAGDSYNEQFF.

This clonotype occurred a few times. The genes are TRBV24-1 and TRBJ2-1; a possible D gene is TRBD2 (5 bases). Germline V gene lookup returns CDR1 KGHDR and CDR2 SFDVKD. The CDR3 covers 15 residues. V lost 1 base and J lost 2, with 8 bases in between. CDR3 region: CATSDFFGAYNEQFF. DNA for the CDR3: TGTGCCACCAGTGATTTCTTCGGGGCCTACAATGAGCAGTTCTTC.

This clonotype was detected a few times. The chain links TRBV11-2 to TRBJ2-5, with TRBD1 matching 11 bases. CDR3 length equals 17 residues. CDR1 is SGHAT and CDR2 is FQNNGV in the germline V gene. J gave up 5 bases and V 1 base, and 9 bases lay outside the gene matches. The CDR3 DNA is TGTGCCAGCAGCTTAGCTCCTTGGGACAGGGGGAGGGAGACCCAGTACTTC. Translation gives CASSLAPWDRGRETQYF. Looking up the rest from reference TRBV11-2 and TRBJ2-5 gives the full variable domain: EAGVAQSPRYKIIEKRQSVAFWCNPISGHATLYWYQQILGQGPKLLIQFQNNGVVDDSQLPKDRFSAERLKGVDSTLKIQPAKLEDSAVYLCASSLAPWDRGRETQYFGPGTRLLVL.

This clonotype has a count of ten or more. The chain is built from TRBV20-1 and TRBJ2-7; 11 positions agree with TRBD2. Trimming cost V 4 bases and J 7 bases; bases outside gene matches: 15. Germline CDR1 is DFQATT and CDR2 is SNEGSKA (reference sequence). CDR3 length: 16 amino acids. CDR3 DNA sequence: TGCAGTGCTACCTTAGCGGGAGGGCCCATCCTTGGGGAGCAGTACTTC. Protein sequence: CSATLAGGPILGEQYF.

This clonotype appeared a few times. The chain combines TRBV10-3 with TRBJ2-7; 8 bases are shared with TRBD1. The germline CDR1 and CDR2 sequences are ENHRY and SYGVKD. CDR3 size: 15 residues. J lost 3 bases, V lost 5 bases, and 9 bases had no gene match. The CDR3 coding sequence is TGTGCCATCAGTCCTGGACAGGGAACGTACTACGAGCAGTACTTC. Amino acid sequence: CAISPGQGTYYEQYF.

This clonotype was counted between two and nine times. The genes are TRBV5-1 and TRBJ2-1; the D is unclear. Germline V gene data show CDR1 as SGHRS and CDR2 as YFSETQ. There are 12 residues in the CDR3. Trimming took off 6 bases at V and 9 bases at J, with 13 bases between the two ends. The CDR3 DNA reads as TGCGCCAGCACCCATAATAGTTTTGAGCAGTTCTTC. Amino acid sequence: CASTHNSFEQFF.

The rearrangement links TRBV20-1 to TRBJ2-1; 14 bases line up with TRBD2. CDR1 is DFQATT, CDR2 SNEGSKA, per germline (reference sequence). V lost 5 bases and J lost 3; bases outside the gene matches: 3. This CDR3 region has 15 residues. The CDR3 protein is CSAQTSGGVYNEQFF. CDR3 nucleotide sequence: TGCAGTGCTCAGACTAGCGGGGGGGTCTACAATGAGCAGTTCTTC.

A few counts support this clonotype. The V and J genes are TRBV29-1 and TRBJ2-7, with D possibly being TRBD1 or TRBD2 (5 bases each). The germline V and J ends were trimmed by 7 bases and 3 bases, with 16 bases remaining between them. Germline-derived CDR1 and CDR2 are SQVTM and ANQGSEA. The CDR3 has 13 residues. The CDR3: CSANTGDGYEQYF. DNA for the CDR3: TGCAGCGCAAACACCGGGGACGGCTACGAGCAGTACTTC.

A few counts support this clonotype. J is TRBJ1-3 and V is TRBV20-1, with D possibly being TRBD1 (5 bases). Germline V CDR1 and CDR2: DFQATT, SNEGSKA (reference sequence). Trimming removed 2 bases from V and 8 bases from J, with 16 bases in between. The CDR3 length is 14 residues. This chain's CDR3 is CSARLAGSVDTIYF. The DNA for the CDR3 is TGCAGTGCTAGATTGGCAGGGTCGGTGGACACCATATATTTT.

The V call is TRBV5-1, the J call TRBJ1-1; D not certain. Germline loops: CDR1 SGHRS, CDR2 YFSETQ. This CDR3 comprises 16 residues. The V and J ends lost 0 bases and 2 bases respectively, with 14 bases between them. CDR3 bases: TGCGCCAGCAGCTTGGCCTTGGGCCAAAGTAACACTGAAGCTTTCTTT. It specifies CASSLALGQSNTEAFF.

This chain connects TRBV6-6 to TRBJ2-3; D may match TRBD1 or TRBD2 (6 bases each). There are 16 residues in the CDR3. Trimming left V 3 bases short and J 2 bases short, with 15 bases between. Germline V gene sequence: CDR1 MNHNY, CDR2 SVGAGI (reference sequence). In nucleotides, the CDR3 is TGTGCCAGCAGTTATCCCAGAGGGGGGTACACAGATACGCAGTATTTT. It encodes CASSYPRGGYTDTQYF.

This clonotype was counted between two and nine times. The CDR3 DNA is TGCGCCAGCAGCTTGGTAGGGTTGGGCCAAGAGACCCAGTACTTC. Its protein is CASSLVGLGQETQYF. The V call is TRBV5-1, the J call TRBJ2-5; D remains ambiguous. Germline values: CDR1 SGHRS, CDR2 YFSETQ. Trimming removed 0 bases from V and 1 base from J, with 10 bases in between. The CDR3 is 15 residues long.

V gene TRBV15 combines with J gene TRBJ2-1; D is possibly TRBD2 (6 bases). Germline V gene data show CDR1 as LNHNV and CDR2 as YYDKDF (reference sequence). CDR3 length: 14 residues. Trimming left V 5 bases short and J 8 bases short, with 16 bases between. The CDR3 here is CATSVQLASHEQFF. The CDR3 DNA sequence: TGTGCCACCAGCGTACAGCTAGCGAGCCATGAGCAGTTCTTC.

This clonotype was observed a few times. This chain uses TRBV4-1 with TRBJ2-2; no clear D. Germline values: CDR1 MGHRA, CDR2 YSYEKL. The CDR3 loop spans 15 amino acids. V shed 2 bases and J shed 5 bases, with 12 bases lying between them. The CDR3 region has the DNA TGCGCCAGCAGCCAAAGTGGGGTGGGGACCGGGGAGCTGTTTTTT. It codes for CASSQSGVGTGELFF.

This clonotype was counted between two and nine times. CDR3 nucleotides: TGTGCCAGCAGTTATTGGGGCTATGGCTACACCTTC. Amino acid sequence: CASSYWGYGYTF. V is TRBV6-5 and J is TRBJ1-2; D call uncertain. The CDR3 covers 12 residues. Deletions cut 3 bases from V and 4 bases from J, with 6 bases between. CDR1 MNHEY and CDR2 SVGAGI come from the germline V gene.

The V gene is TRBV10-3, the J gene TRBJ2-3; no clear D gene. The CDR3 is 14 amino acids. Trimming took off 2 bases at V and 2 bases at J, with 8 bases between the two ends. Germline V gene sequence: CDR1 ENHRY, CDR2 SYGVKD. In DNA, the CDR3 is TGTGCCATCAGTGAGAACCTATACACAGATACGCAGTATTTT. Translation: CAISENLYTDTQYF.

This clonotype was observed a few times. The V and J genes are TRBV20-1 and TRBJ2-7, with D unresolved. Per germline, CDR1 DFQATT and CDR2 SNEGSKA (reference sequence). The germline V and J ends were trimmed by 4 bases and 5 bases, with 12 bases remaining between them. The CDR3 has 12 amino acids. This chain's CDR3 is CSATDPGHEQYF. The CDR3 bases are TGCAGTGCTACCGACCCGGGCCACGAGCAGTACTTC.

The chain joins TRBV9 to TRBJ2-7, with 7 nucleotides matching TRBD1. Per the germline V gene, CDR1 is SGDLS and CDR2 is YYNGEE. This CDR3 has 14 residues. V shed 3 bases and J 2 bases; nucleotides not matched to a gene: 5. In nucleotides, the CDR3 is TGTGCCAGCAGCGCTGACAGGGATACCTACGAGCAGTACTTC. Protein sequence: CASSADRDTYEQYF.

There are a few counts of this clonotype. The chain couples TRBV27 to TRBJ2-1; D may be TRBD1 (5 bases). Germline V gene lookup returns CDR1 MNHEY and CDR2 SMNVEV (reference sequence). The CDR3 has 14 residues. V was pared by 4 bases and J by 3 bases, with 10 bases between. CDR3: CASSSDRFYNEQFF. Here the CDR3 DNA reads TGTGCCAGCAGTTCAGACAGATTCTACAATGAGCAGTTCTTC.

This rearrangement joins TRBV27 to TRBJ2-4; the D gene is possibly TRBD2 (5 bases). The CDR3 spans 15 residues. Germline V gene sequence: CDR1 MNHEY, CDR2 SMNVEV (reference sequence). Trimming left V 5 bases short and J 1 base short, with 12 bases between. The CDR3 DNA reads TGTGCCAGCAGTCCGGGGTTGTGGGCCAAAAACATTCAGTACTTC. It specifies CASSPGLWAKNIQYF.